What follows are 6 T cell receptor beta chains derived from one specimen sequenced in a study of cytomegalovirus exposure and HLA in healthy donors. Sequencing was performed with immunoSEQ multiplex PCR; in TCRdb, only in-frame clones are kept and a portion is missing. This sample has about 150,000 clones, with more than 70% found just once. The sequenced material came from PBMCs. All receptors derive from a human donor in good health.

The rearrangement uses TRBV14 and TRBJ1-2; weak D call: TRBD1 (5 bases). The germline V gene has CDR1 SGHDN and CDR2 FVKESK. With 5 bases removed from V and 5 bases from J, the gap between germline ends came to 27 bases. This CDR3 is 18 amino acids long. CDR3 DNA sequence: TGTGCCAGCAGCGGTATACGAAGGAAAGGGGCCTCGAGGTATGGCTACACCTTC. Its translation: CASSGIRRKGASRYGYTF.

This chain links TRBV2 with TRBJ2-3, with unresolved D. The CDR3 spans 14 residues. Germline V gives CDR1 SNHLY, CDR2 FYNNEI. Trimming took off 6 bases at V and 2 bases at J, with 12 bases between the two ends. The CDR3 loop reads CASSYRILTDTQYF. The DNA of the CDR3 is TGTGCCAGCAGCTACCGCATTCTCACAGATACGCAGTATTTT.

V gene TRBV7-2 combines with J gene TRBJ2-1; no reliable D call. Trimming left V 1 base short and J 6 bases short, with 10 bases between. CDR1 is SGHTA, CDR2 FQGNSA, per germline. This CDR3 comprises 14 residues. CDR3 loop: CASSLVSGTNEQFF. The CDR3, as DNA: TGTGCCAGCAGCTTAGTTTCAGGCACCAATGAGCAGTTCTTC.

The genes are TRBV28 and TRBJ2-3; TRBD2 agrees at 7 bases. The CDR3 loop spans 16 amino acids. V was pared by 4 bases and J by 2 bases, with 9 bases of the junction left unmatched. The germline V gene has CDR1 MDHEN and CDR2 SYDVKM. CDR3 in amino acids: CASSSGISGITDTQYF. DNA of the CDR3: TGTGCCAGCAGTTCAGGGATAAGCGGGATCACAGATACGCAGTATTTT.

This rearrangement joins TRBV7-2 to TRBJ2-7; D is perhaps TRBD2 (7 bases). The CDR3 runs 16 residues. Germline V gene lookup returns CDR1 SGHTA and CDR2 FQGNSA. The germline V and J ends were trimmed by 5 bases and 2 bases, with 19 bases remaining between them. The CDR3 region has the DNA TGTGCCAGCAGCATAGGGGCCGGGGGGCAGGCCTACGAGCAGTACTTC. Protein sequence: CASSIGAGGQAYEQYF.

The V and J genes are TRBV6-6 and TRBJ2-2, with TRBD1 as a possible D gene (6 bases). V was shortened by 0 bases and J by 3 bases, with 8 bases between the two germline ends. CDR3 length equals 15 residues. CDR1 is MNHNY, CDR2 SVGAGI, per germline (reference sequence). Here the CDR3 reads CASSYSGQYTGELFF. In DNA form, the CDR3 reads TGTGCCAGCAGTTACTCAGGACAGTACACCGGGGAGCTGTTTTTT.